Listed here are 13 T cell receptor beta chains from one sample, sequenced in a study of radiation and T cells in renal cell carcinoma. Libraries were prepared by immunoSEQ multiplex PCR; TCRdb keeps only in-frame clonotypes and omits some of them. The data show 120,000 to 150,000 clones, 88% seen once. The sample's time point: baseline pretreatment blood. Treatment indicated: 15 Gy SBRT to primary tumor, nephrectomy 4 weeks later. The source material was blood, sampled from a patient whose treatment included radiotherapy and nephrectomy. The receptors stem from a woman aged 70 to 79 with renal cell carcinoma.

The genes are TRBV27 and TRBJ2-3, with D unclear. Germline loops: CDR1 MNHEY, CDR2 SMNVEV (reference sequence). Between the trimmed V and J ends, which lost 3 bases and 1 base, there was a span of 11 bases. The CDR3 is made up of 15 amino acids. The DNA for the CDR3 is TGTGCCAGCAGTTTTCTGACTTCCGGCACAGATACGCAGTATTTT. This encodes CASSFLTSGTDTQYF.

This chain uses TRBV7-9 with TRBJ1-3; no clear D. Germline lookup yields CDR1 SEHNR and CDR2 FQNEAQ (reference sequence). Trimming removed 8 bases from V and 0 bases from J, with 5 bases in between. This CDR3 contains 12 residues. The CDR3 loop is CASEGSGNTIYF. CDR3 sequence (DNA): TGTGCCAGCGAGGGCTCTGGAAACACCATATATTTT.

The gene calls are TRBV9 and TRBJ1-1, with 7 nucleotides matching TRBD1. CDR1 is SGDLS, CDR2 YYNGEE, per germline. This CDR3 spans 20 amino acids. Trimming at V came to 0 bases and at J to 1 base, leaving 18 bases not matched to a gene. CDR3 in DNA: TGTGCCAGCAGCGTAGTTGCAGTTGGTCCGGGGACAGTCGCGAACACTGAAGCTTTCTTT. This codes for CASSVVAVGPGTVANTEAFF.

This clone was found once. This chain connects TRBV5-1 to TRBJ2-7; TRBD1 might be the D (6 bases). Trimming cost V 2 bases and J 3 bases, with 18 bases left between them. The CDR3 is made up of 16 amino acids. Per the germline V gene, CDR1 is SGHRS and CDR2 is YFSETQ. The CDR3 sequence is CASSFGTLLSHYEQYF. Here the CDR3 DNA reads TGCGCCAGCAGCTTCGGGACACTTTTATCTCACTACGAGCAGTACTTC.

This rearrangement joins TRBV5-6 to TRBJ1-1; D gene ambiguous. CDR3 length: 17 residues. V was trimmed by 2 bases and J by 3 bases, leaving 20 bases between them. CDR1 and CDR2 from the germline V gene are SGHDT and YYEEEE. CDR3 region: CASSFWTVVSLDTEAFF. The CDR3 nucleotides are TGTGCCAGCAGCTTTTGGACGGTCGTTTCTCTCGACACTGAAGCTTTCTTT.

This sequence joins TRBV5-1 and TRBJ1-6, with 7 nucleotides matching TRBD1. The trim removed 5 bases at V and 8 bases at J, leaving 7 bases unmatched. The CDR3 runs 14 residues. The germline gives CDR1 SGHRS, CDR2 YFSETQ. The CDR3 spells CASRPGTDYSPLHF. Written as DNA, the CDR3 is TGCGCCAGCAGACCCGGGACAGACTATTCACCCCTCCACTTT.

V and J are TRBV11-2 and TRBJ2-7; a weak D match, TRBD2 (5 bases). There are 14 residues in the CDR3. V dropped 5 bases and J dropped 6 bases, with 17 bases sitting between them. Germline-derived CDR1 and CDR2 are SGHAT and FQNNGV. Written as DNA, the CDR3 is TGTGCCAGCAGCCCTTTAGGAGCGGCCGGCGAGCAGTACTTC. This translates into CASSPLGAAGEQYF.

This chain uses TRBV6-6 with TRBJ2-2; 8 positions match TRBD1. The CDR3 covers 15 residues. After removal of 10 bases from V and 3 bases from J, the junction contained 10 bases not matched to a gene. The germline V gene has CDR1 MNHNY and CDR2 SVGAGI (reference sequence). The CDR3 DNA follows: TGTGCCACCTCGGCGGAGACAGGGGACACCGGGGAGCTGTTTTTT. It encodes CATSAETGDTGELFF.

The V gene is TRBV2, the J gene TRBJ2-1; D remains ambiguous. V lost 0 bases and J 7 bases, leaving 4 bases between the germline ends. CDR3 length: 12 amino acids. Germline V CDR1 and CDR2: SNHLY, FYNNEI. In DNA, the CDR3 is TGTGCCAGCAGTGAAGCGGGGAATGAGCAGTTCTTC. It yields the protein CASSEAGNEQFF.

This clone was found once. The chain couples TRBV5-6 to TRBJ2-5; D remains ambiguous. The length of the CDR3 is 11 residues. Germline V gene sequence: CDR1 SGHDT, CDR2 YYEEEE. V lost 2 bases and J 5 bases, leaving 4 bases between the germline ends. As DNA, the CDR3 is TGTGCCAGCAGCTTAGCCGAGACCCAGTACTTC. Translating gives CASSLAETQYF.

V gene TRBV11-2 combines with J gene TRBJ1-3, with a tentative D call TRBD1 (6 bases). Germline CDR1 reads SGHAT; CDR2 reads FQNNGV. The CDR3 is made up of 15 amino acids. Trimming stripped 1 base from V and 9 bases from J, with 16 bases between. The CDR3 nucleotides are TGTGCCAGCAGCTTAGGGGGGCTGCAGGGGCTCACCATATATTTT. Translated: CASSLGGLQGLTIYF.

In this sample, this clone turned up a few times. V and J are TRBV6-6 and TRBJ1-2; the D is unclear. Germline CDR1 MNHNY, CDR2 SVGAGI (reference sequence). The CDR3 consists of 12 residues. V dropped 4 bases and J dropped 8 bases, with 11 bases sitting between them. The CDR3 coding sequence is TGTGCCAGCAGTTTTCCCGGTAGCGGCTACACCTTC. As protein: CASSFPGSGYTF.

The J gene is TRBJ1-6, the V gene TRBV9; D is undetermined. V was pared by 2 bases and J by 6 bases, with 9 bases between. The CDR3 is 14 residues long. Looked up from germline, CDR1 is SGDLS and CDR2 is YYNGEE. The CDR3 DNA is TGTGCCAGCAGCGTTAACCAGGCTAATTCACCCCTCCACTTT. This translates into CASSVNQANSPLHF.